Each of the 16 T cell receptor beta chains below was sequenced from the same sample in a study of cytotoxic CD8 clonotypes in ibrutinib-treated CLL. TCRdb's table, derived via immunoSEQ multiplex PCR, lists solely in-frame clones and lacks some. The data contain roughly 52,000 clones, around half of them singletons. Sequenced material: PBMCs, taken after 12 months of ibrutinib treatment. These receptors were obtained from a human donor with chronic lymphocytic leukemia.

This clone appeared a few times. The chain recombines TRBV6-1 with TRBJ2-1; TRBD2 is a possible D gene (6 bases). Germline loops: CDR1 MNHNS, CDR2 SASEGT. V lost 2 bases to trimming and J lost 8 bases, with 25 bases between them. CDR3 size: 18 residues. The CDR3 nucleotides are TGTGCCAGCAGTGAACTTGAGGCATCACTAGGATGGGAGGATGAGCAGTTCTTC. As protein: CASSELEASLGWEDEQFF.

This clone occurred once. This chain uses TRBV4-1 with TRBJ2-3; D is unclear. This CDR3 spans 16 amino acids. Germline V gene data show CDR1 as MGHRA and CDR2 as YSYEKL. Trimming removed 5 bases at V and 0 bases at J, with 15 bases between. Here the CDR3 DNA reads TGCGCCAGCAGCTACGGACCGACCCTTAGCACAGATACGCAGTATTTT. Encoded protein: CASSYGPTLSTDTQYF.

The chain uses TRBV9 and TRBJ2-7; 8 positions match TRBD1. V was pared by 4 bases and J by 5 bases, with 5 bases of the junction left unmatched. Germline assignment: CDR1 SGDLS and CDR2 YYNGEE. The CDR3 is 13 amino acids. The CDR3 DNA follows: TGTGCCAGCAGCTCCTCAGGGGGCCACGAGCAGTACTTC. Translated, it gives CASSSSGGHEQYF.

The rearrangement joins TRBV29-1 to TRBJ2-3, with 9 bases that match TRBD1. CDR3 length equals 13 residues. Trimming at V came to 4 bases and at J to 6 bases, leaving 5 bases not matched to a gene. Germline V CDR1 and CDR2: SQVTM, ANQGSEA. The CDR3 DNA follows: TGCAGCGTTGCACAGGGGGCGGGGGATACGCAGTATTTT. It codes for CSVAQGAGDTQYF.

This clone was observed many times. This chain uses TRBV29-1 with TRBJ2-1, with D perhaps matching TRBD2 (6 bases). Per germline, CDR1 SQVTM and CDR2 ANQGSEA. The CDR3 is 14 amino acids. Trimming left V 7 bases short and J 1 base short, with 14 bases between. DNA for the CDR3: TGCAGCGCCCCGGGGCGGGGATCCTACAATGAGCAGTTCTTC. This translates into CSAPGRGSYNEQFF.

A few counts support this clone. The chain uses TRBV6-6 and TRBJ1-2; no clear D. This CDR3 has 14 amino acids. In germline, CDR1 is MNHNY, CDR2 SVGAGI (reference sequence). Trimming took off 0 bases at V and 8 bases at J, with 13 bases between the two ends. Here the CDR3 reads CASSYSSSAGGYTF. CDR3 nucleotide sequence: TGTGCCAGCAGTTACTCGTCGTCCGCTGGGGGCTACACCTTC.

The chain is built from TRBV5-8 and TRBJ1-2; D unresolved. The germline gives CDR1 SGHTS, CDR2 YDEGEE. V lost 6 bases and J lost 6, with 15 bases in between. This CDR3 spans 13 amino acids. The CDR3 DNA follows: TGTGCCAGCACCGCACGGAAAAAGGATGGCTACACCTTC. It encodes CASTARKKDGYTF.

The rearrangement joins TRBV11-2 to TRBJ1-2; D gene uncertain. This CDR3 contains 15 residues. Germline V gene lookup returns CDR1 SGHAT and CDR2 FQNNGV. The V and J ends lost 5 bases and 3 bases respectively, with 16 bases between them. The CDR3 loop is CASSQDTGRDYGYTF. For the CDR3, the DNA is TGTGCCAGCAGCCAAGATACGGGAAGGGACTATGGCTACACCTTC.

The genes are TRBV4-1 and TRBJ2-3; D call uncertain. This CDR3 comprises 12 residues. Trimming took 3 bases from V and 3 from J, leaving 4 bases between them. The V gene's germline CDR1 is MGHRA and CDR2 YSYEKL. CDR3: CASSHLTDTQYF. CDR3 DNA: TGCGCCAGCAGCCACCTAACAGATACGCAGTATTTT.

CDR3 region: CASSFEWQQETQYF. The CDR3 region has the DNA TGTGCCAGCAGCTTCGAGTGGCAGCAAGAGACCCAGTACTTC. This chain joins TRBV7-6 and TRBJ2-5, with D uncertain. Per germline, CDR1 SGHVS and CDR2 FNYEAQ. This CDR3 comprises 14 residues. Trimming cost V 3 bases and J 2 bases, with 10 bases left between them.

The V and J genes are TRBV18 and TRBJ2-1, with unresolved D. This CDR3 comprises 12 residues. Germline values: CDR1 KGHSH, CDR2 LQKENI. V was pared by 3 bases and J by 11 bases, with 11 bases between. CDR3 region: CASSPSQEQQFF. The CDR3 DNA is TGTGCCAGCTCACCTAGCCAGGAACAGCAGTTCTTC.

The chain combines TRBV19 with TRBJ1-6, with D possibly being TRBD1 (5 bases). Germline V gives CDR1 LNHDA, CDR2 SQIVND (reference sequence). Trimming pared 2 bases from V and 4 bases from J, leaving 21 bases between. The CDR3 is made up of 19 amino acids. CDR3 protein: CASSISGAGRKKYNSPLHF. CDR3 DNA sequence: TGTGCCAGTAGTATAAGCGGGGCCGGACGAAAAAAATATAATTCACCCCTCCACTTT. The whole variable domain, filled in from reference TRBV19 and TRBJ1-6, reads DGGITQSPKYLFRKEGQNVTLSCEQNLNHDAMYWYRQDPGQGLRLIYYSQIVNDFQKGDIAEGYSVSREKKESFPLTVTSAQKNPTAFYLCASSISGAGRKKYNSPLHFGNGTRLTVT.

The J gene is TRBJ2-4, the V gene TRBV7-9; 9 bases are a match to TRBD1. The CDR3 spans 19 residues. V was clipped by 6 bases and J by 0 bases; unmatched bases: 15. Germline CDR1 and CDR2: SEHNR and FQNEAQ (reference sequence). The CDR3 reads CASSLRGTGSPLAKNIQYF. CDR3 coding DNA: TGTGCCAGCAGTCTCCGCGGGACAGGGAGCCCTCTAGCCAAAAACATTCAGTACTTC. The full variable domain, completed using reference TRBV7-9 and TRBJ2-4, is DTGVSQNPRHKITKRGQNVTFRCDPISEHNRLYWYRQTLGQGPEFLTYFQNEAQLEKSRLLSDRFSAERPKGSFSTLEIQRTEQGDSAMYLCASSLRGTGSPLAKNIQYFGAGTRLSVL.

The V gene is TRBV5-1, the J gene TRBJ2-1; D is unresolved. The CDR3 contains 15 residues. V gave up 4 bases and J gave up 0 bases, with 11 bases separating them. The germline V gene has CDR1 SGHRS and CDR2 YFSETQ. This CDR3 is CASSVRLSSYNEQFF. The CDR3 DNA follows: TGCGCCAGCAGCGTCCGACTGAGCTCCTACAATGAGCAGTTCTTC.

In nucleotides, the CDR3 is TGTGCCAGCACCGCGGGAGAGGGGGCTGTCTCTTACGAGCAGTACTTC. It yields the protein CASTAGEGAVSYEQYF. The chain uses TRBV7-2 and TRBJ2-7, with D tentatively TRBD1 or TRBD2 (7 bases each). V was cut by 7 bases and J by 4 bases, with 23 bases left in between. CDR3 length equals 16 residues. Germline V CDR1 and CDR2: SGHTA, FQGNSA.

The V call is TRBV4-2, the J call TRBJ2-7, with a tentative D call TRBD2 (5 bases). V was cut by 0 bases and J by 6 bases, with 12 bases left in between. Germline CDR1 LGHNA, CDR2 YNFKEQ. This CDR3 region has 14 residues. The CDR3 nucleotides are TGTGCCAGCAGCCAAGATAGGACTGGACTCGAGCAGTACTTC. It encodes CASSQDRTGLEQYF.